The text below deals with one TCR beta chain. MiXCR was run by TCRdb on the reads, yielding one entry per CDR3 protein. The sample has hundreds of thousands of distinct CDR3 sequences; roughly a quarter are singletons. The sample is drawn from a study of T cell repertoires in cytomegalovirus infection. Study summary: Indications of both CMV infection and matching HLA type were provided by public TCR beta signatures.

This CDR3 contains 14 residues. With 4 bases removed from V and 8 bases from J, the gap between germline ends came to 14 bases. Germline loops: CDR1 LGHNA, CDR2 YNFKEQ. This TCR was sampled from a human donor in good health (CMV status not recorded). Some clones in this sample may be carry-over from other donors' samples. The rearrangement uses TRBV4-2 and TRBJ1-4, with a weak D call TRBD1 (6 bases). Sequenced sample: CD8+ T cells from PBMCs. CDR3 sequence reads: CASSLRDNWEKLFF. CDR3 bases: TGTGCCAGCAGCCTCCGGGACAACTGGGAAAAACTGTTTTTT.